The 11 T cell receptor beta chains listed next were all sequenced from one sample in a study of blood T cell repertoires in COVID-19. Clones were sequenced by immunoSEQ multiplex PCR, and TCRdb holds only the in-frame ones, with some missing. The table has roughly 60,000 clones, 80% to 85% seen once. Source material: peripheral blood. All receptors derive from a human donor in a cohort sampled during active or convalescent COVID-19.

This clone was observed a single time. The rearrangement links TRBV5-6 to TRBJ2-1; D is unclear. The CDR3 has 13 residues. From germline, CDR1 is SGHDT and CDR2 YYEEEE. The ends were cut back, 4 bases at V and 10 bases at J, with 15 bases in the middle. CDR3 DNA sequence: TGTGCCAGCAGCGTGGCCCTGGGCCGGGAGCAGTTCTTC. Its protein is CASSVALGREQFF.

The chain has TRBV11-2 and TRBJ2-5; possibly TRBD2 for D (5 bases). Germline-derived CDR1 and CDR2 are SGHAT and FQNNGV. The CDR3 loop spans 14 amino acids. V lost 6 bases to trimming and J lost 5 bases, with 16 bases between them. The CDR3 DNA reads as TGTGCCAGCAGTATCCAGCGGACTGGGGAGACCCAGTACTTC. Translated: CASSIQRTGETQYF.

The chain couples TRBV18 to TRBJ1-3; D might be TRBD1 (5 bases). CDR1 KGHSH and CDR2 LQKENI come from the germline V gene. Trimming took 3 bases from V and 0 from J, leaving 9 bases between them. The CDR3 has 15 amino acids. The CDR3 DNA reads as TGTGCCAGCTCACCGGGGGAGGTCTCTGGAAACACCATATATTTT. Translated: CASSPGEVSGNTIYF.

This chain connects TRBV19 to TRBJ2-3; 11 bases align to TRBD2. CDR3 size: 16 residues. The V and J ends lost 5 bases and 3 bases, in that order; junction bases with no gene match: 7. Germline assignment: CDR1 LNHDA and CDR2 SQIVND (reference sequence). The CDR3 region is CASSSPSGGRTDTQYF. CDR3 in DNA: TGTGCCAGTAGTTCACCTAGCGGGGGGAGGACAGATACGCAGTATTTT.

This rearrangement joins TRBV4-2 to TRBJ2-5; D not resolved. CDR1 LGHNA and CDR2 YNFKEQ come from the germline V gene. The CDR3 contains 14 residues. V was cut by 0 bases and J by 1 base, with 6 bases left in between. Here the CDR3 DNA reads TGTGCCAGCAGCCAAGATCTCTTCCAAGAGACCCAGTACTTC. Amino acids: CASSQDLFQETQYF.

The gene calls are TRBV4-2 and TRBJ1-5; no reliable D call. The germline V gene has CDR1 LGHNA and CDR2 YNFKEQ. The CDR3 covers 15 residues. The V gene lost 0 bases and the J gene lost 2 bases, with 8 bases spanning the gap. CDR3 protein: CASSQDAGGNQPQHF. The CDR3 bases are TGTGCCAGCAGCCAAGATGCAGGCGGCAATCAGCCCCAGCATTTT.

This rearrangement joins TRBV2 to TRBJ1-2; 7 bases are a match to TRBD1. The V and J ends lost 7 bases and 0 bases, in that order; junction bases with no gene match: 8. The CDR3 is made up of 15 amino acids. CDR1 SNHLY and CDR2 FYNNEI come from the germline V gene. Here the CDR3 reads CASTMPGTANYGYTF. Here the CDR3 DNA reads TGTGCCAGCACTATGCCGGGGACAGCTAACTATGGCTACACCTTC.

CDR3 in DNA: TGTGCCTGGAGTGTGCGGGGGGGCACAGATACGCAGTATTTT. Translated, it gives CAWSVRGGTDTQYF. The rearrangement links TRBV30 to TRBJ2-3; 8 nucleotides match TRBD2. Germline assignment: CDR1 GTSNPN and CDR2 SVGIG (reference sequence). The CDR3 is made up of 14 amino acids. V gave up 0 bases and J gave up 1 base; unmatched junction bases: 0.

The V and J genes are TRBV2 and TRBJ1-1, with 8 bases aligning to TRBD1. CDR3 size: 15 residues. The J segment lost 4 bases and the V segment lost 4 bases, leaving 8 bases of the junction unmatched. Germline assignment: CDR1 SNHLY and CDR2 FYNNEI. CDR3 DNA sequence: TGTGCCAGCAGTGCAGGGGGCGCGAGTCCCACTGAAGCTTTCTTT. It codes for CASSAGGASPTEAFF. Looking up the rest from reference TRBV2 and TRBJ1-1 gives the full variable domain: EPEVTQTPSHQVTQMGQEVILRCVPISNHLYFYWYRQILGQKVEFLVSFYNNEISEKSEIFDDQFSVERPDGSNFTLKIRSTKLEDSAMYFCASSAGGASPTEAFFGQGTRLTVV.

This clone was observed a handful of times. The chain couples TRBV5-1 to TRBJ2-7; TRBD2 matches at 14 bases. The germline V gene has CDR1 SGHRS and CDR2 YFSETQ. J was trimmed by 0 bases and V by 4 bases; bases with no gene match: 9. The CDR3 has 18 residues. CDR3 nucleotides: TGCGCCAGCAGCGCCGGGACTAGCGGGGGCCTTAGCTCCTACGAGCAGTACTTC. It translates to CASSAGTSGGLSSYEQYF.

The chain recombines TRBV7-3 with TRBJ2-5, with 7 bases fitting TRBD1. Germline CDR1 reads SGHTA; CDR2 reads FQGTGA. The CDR3 has 14 residues. Trimming took 6 bases from V and 0 from J; bases not matched to a gene: 4. The CDR3 DNA follows: TGTGCCAGCAGTCCACAGGGGTACCAAGAGACCCAGTACTTC. This translates into CASSPQGYQETQYF.